This passage covers 31 T cell receptor beta chains from one sample sequenced in a study of blood T cells in healthy people across ages. A second about 7 to 12 cycle PCR used barcoded and J-beta primers. MiXCR, applied by TCRdb to the 5' RACE reads, yields one record per CDR3 protein. The sample contains 1.5 million to 2 million distinct CDR3 sequences, roughly two fifths of which appear only once. Sequences were obtained from blood. The receptor source for this set is a human donor in good health.

As to this clonotype: A junction end diverges from the germline sequence, so it may reflect a read error. The chain carries TRBV24-1 and TRBJ2-1, with TRBD1 matching 12 bases. This CDR3 has 20 amino acids. The germline gives CDR1 KGHDR, CDR2 SFDVKD. The CDR3 region has the DNA TGTACCACCAGTGATTTTCGCCGGGACAGGGGGCAAATCTCCTACAATGAGCAGTTCTTC. The encoded protein is CTTSDFRRDRGQISYNEQFF.

This clonotype was detected a few times. The rearrangement joins TRBV5-1 to TRBJ2-7, with 7 nucleotides matching TRBD2. The CDR3 has 17 residues. CDR1 and CDR2 (germline): SGHRS, YFSETQ. The V and J ends lost 0 bases and 2 bases, in that order; junction bases with no gene match: 11. CDR3 region: CASSLVAQRGYAYEQYF. The CDR3 DNA reads as TGCGCCAGCAGCTTGGTGGCTCAGCGGGGCTATGCCTACGAGCAGTACTTC.

As regards this clonotype: One end of the junction fails to match germline, which may point to a read error. This chain links TRBV5-1 with TRBJ2-1; D remains ambiguous. Germline CDR1 is SGHRS and CDR2 is YFSETQ. The CDR3 runs to 15 residues. As DNA, the CDR3 is TGCGCCAACAGCCTACACACCAGCTCCTACAATGAGCAGTTCTTC. It codes for CANSLHTSSYNEQFF. Drawing the rest from reference TRBV5-1 and TRBJ2-1, the complete variable domain is KAGVTQTPRYLIKTRGQQVTLSCSPISGHRSVSWYQQTPGQGLQFLFEYFSETQRNKGNFPGRFSGRQFSNSRSEMNVSTLELGDSALYLCANSLHTSSYNEQFFGPGTRLTVL.

There are many counts of this clonotype. The rearrangement links TRBV12-3 or TRBV12-4 to TRBJ1-2; no definite D call. CDR3 size: 13 residues. With 6 bases removed from V and 2 bases from J, the gap between germline ends came to 10 bases. Here the CDR3 DNA reads TGTGCCAGCAGCTTCGGGAACAACTATGGCTACACCTTC. Residues: CASSFGNNYGYTF.

The rearrangement joins TRBV4-3 to TRBJ1-1; TRBD1 agrees at 9 bases. The CDR3 spans 17 residues. CDR1 is LGHNA and CDR2 is YSLEER in the germline V gene. Germline trimming cut 2 bases from V and 0 bases from J; bases unmatched to any gene: 7. In DNA, the CDR3 is TGCGCCAGCAGCCAACGGACAGGGGCCGACGTGAACACTGAAGCTTTCTTT. Residues: CASSQRTGADVNTEAFF.

About this clonotype: A much more abundant neighbour one base away suggests this may be a read error. J is TRBJ2-1 and V is TRBV2; D uncertain. The last part of the DNA fits TRBJ2-7 better; the J call may be wrong. The V gene's germline CDR1 is SNHLY and CDR2 FYNNEI. This CDR3 has 11 amino acids. CDR3 bases: TGTGCCAGCATCTCCTACAATGAGCAGTACTTC. It specifies CASISYNEQYF.

The rearrangement uses TRBV12-5 and TRBJ1-2; D gene uncertain. This CDR3 region has 11 residues. V was cut by 6 bases and J by 1 base, with 3 bases left in between. Germline CDR1 and CDR2: LGHNT and FRNRAP. The CDR3 sequence: CASGINYGYTF. CDR3 DNA sequence: TGTGCTAGTGGAATTAACTATGGCTACACCTTC.

This clonotype was recorded once. This chain joins TRBV21-1 and TRBJ2-1; the table's D call TRBD1 went unverified against the DNA. TRBV21-1 is shown as a pseudogene. The CDR3 extends over 13 amino acids. CDR3 amino acids: CASSKATGKGQFF. In DNA, the CDR3 is TGTGCCAGCAGCAAAGCGACAGGGAAAGGGCAGTTCTTC.

The chain has TRBV7-9 and TRBJ2-6, with 9 bases identical to TRBD1. This CDR3 region has 18 residues. After removal of 5 bases from V and 4 bases from J, the junction contained 12 bases not matched to a gene. The germline V gene has CDR1 SEHNR and CDR2 FQNEAQ (reference sequence). For the CDR3, the DNA is TGTGCCAGCAGCCCTACAGGGGGCGACCCCTCGGGGGCCAACGTCCTGACTTTC. Translated, it gives CASSPTGGDPSGANVLTF.

The CDR3 region has the DNA TGTGCCAGCAGCCTAATCGGGGAGGGAAATGAGCAGTTCTTC. As protein: CASSLIGEGNEQFF. This chain uses TRBV9 with TRBJ2-1, with 7 bases identical to TRBD2. The V and J ends lost 4 bases and 7 bases, in that order; junction bases with no gene match: 8. Germline V gives CDR1 SGDLS, CDR2 YYNGEE. The CDR3 runs to 14 residues.

The genes are TRBV7-2 and TRBJ1-2, with 7 bases that match TRBD1. CDR3 length equals 15 residues. With 5 bases clipped from V and 5 bases from J, the junction kept 11 bases outside the gene matches. From germline, CDR1 is SGHTA and CDR2 FQGNSA. For the CDR3, the DNA is TGTGCCAGCAGCCTAGACCTCGGGACAGAATATGGCTACACCTTC. This gives the protein CASSLDLGTEYGYTF.

V usage is TRBV14 and J usage is TRBJ2-1; no reliable D call. CDR1 and CDR2 (germline): SGHDN, FVKESK. V gave up 0 bases and J gave up 8 bases, with 11 bases separating them. The length of the CDR3 is 14 residues. For the CDR3, the DNA is TGTGCCAGCAGCCAAGACACGACATACGATGAGCAGTTCTTC. As protein: CASSQDTTYDEQFF.

The chain employs TRBV12-3 or TRBV12-4 and TRBJ1-5; 8 bases line up with TRBD1. CDR3 length: 13 residues. The ends lost 3 bases at V and 7 bases at J; junction bases unmatched: 2. As DNA, the CDR3 is TGTGCCAGCAGTTTTACAGGGGGACAGCCCCAGCATTTT. It codes for CASSFTGGQPQHF.

The chain employs TRBV20-1 and TRBJ2-5; unclear D gene. The germline V gene encodes CDR1 DFQATT and CDR2 SNEGSKA (reference sequence). With 6 bases removed from V and 2 bases from J, the gap between germline ends came to 13 bases. The CDR3 is 13 residues long. CDR3 coding DNA: TGCAGTGCCCCTAACATGGGGCAAGAGACCCAGTACTTC. It is translated as CSAPNMGQETQYF.

This clonotype was seen only a few times. The gene calls are TRBV3-1 and TRBJ2-4; D gene unclear. The germline gives CDR1 LGHDT, CDR2 YNNKEL (reference sequence). The CDR3 is 14 residues long. V lost 0 bases, J lost 2 bases, and 5 bases lay in between. The CDR3 protein is CASSQDSSKNIQYF. CDR3 bases: TGTGCCAGCAGCCAAGATTCCTCCAAAAACATTCAGTACTTC.

This clonotype was detected only a few times. The gene calls are TRBV4-3 and TRBJ1-2, with D maybe TRBD1 (5 bases). The germline V and J ends were trimmed by 3 bases and 4 bases, with 12 bases remaining between them. The CDR3 is 14 amino acids. Germline CDR1 reads LGHNA; CDR2 reads YSLEER. The CDR3 nucleotides read TGCGCCAGCAGCCAGAGGGGCCGCACCTATGGCTACACCTTC. Translation: CASSQRGRTYGYTF.

J is TRBJ2-3 and V is TRBV6-2 or TRBV6-3; 13 nucleotides agree with TRBD2. With V trimmed by 7 bases and J by 5 bases, 15 bases remained unmatched. This CDR3 region has 18 residues. Germline V gene lookup returns CDR1 MNHEY and CDR2 SVGEGT. The CDR3 is CASMWRLAGGHGGDTQYF. CDR3 bases: TGTGCCAGCATGTGGAGACTAGCGGGGGGCCACGGGGGAGATACGCAGTATTTT.

The CDR3 bases are TGTGCCATCAGTGAAGGGCTAGCGGGAGGATACAATGAGCAGTTCTTC. Its translation: CAISEGLAGGYNEQFF. This rearrangement joins TRBV10-3 to TRBJ2-1; 11 nucleotides match TRBD2. V dropped 3 bases and J dropped 4; count of bases not matched to a gene: 5. CDR3 length: 16 residues. CDR1 and CDR2 from the germline V gene are ENHRY and SYGVKD.

The DNA of the CDR3 is TGTGCCAGTAGTATGACAACTTATCAGCCCCAGCATTTT. It specifies CASSMTTYQPQHF. The gene calls are TRBV19 and TRBJ1-5; no firm D call. The CDR3 has 13 amino acids. Germline V gene data show CDR1 as LNHDA and CDR2 as SQIVND (reference sequence). V lost 3 bases and J lost 5, with 8 bases in between. Based on the CDR3 plus reference TRBV19 and TRBJ1-5, the full variable domain is DGGITQSPKYLFRKEGQNVTLSCEQNLNHDAMYWYRQDPGQGLRLIYYSQIVNDFQKGDIAEGYSVSREKKESFPLTVTSAQKNPTAFYLCASSMTTYQPQHFGDGTRLSIL.

This clonotype has a single count. V gene TRBV2 combines with J gene TRBJ1-6; D call uncertain. The V end was cut by 6 bases, the J end by 7 bases, with 16 bases between. This CDR3 spans 15 amino acids. Germline CDR1 and CDR2: SNHLY and FYNNEI. CDR3 protein: CASRDRVSENSPLHF. The CDR3 DNA sequence: TGTGCCAGCAGGGATAGGGTATCAGAGAATTCACCCCTCCACTTT.

This chain uses TRBV5-1 with TRBJ1-1; 9 bases agree with TRBD1. This CDR3 contains 16 residues. The germline V gene encodes CDR1 SGHRS and CDR2 YFSETQ. V was clipped by 3 bases and J by 3 bases; unmatched bases: 9. As DNA, the CDR3 is TGCGCCAGCAGCTCCCCGGGACAGGGTAGGGACACTGAAGCTTTCTTT. It translates to CASSSPGQGRDTEAFF.

J is TRBJ2-5 and V is TRBV7-2; 15 bases are a match to TRBD2. CDR3 length: 17 amino acids. Per germline, CDR1 SGHTA and CDR2 FQGNSA. V lost 5 bases and J lost 4; bases outside the gene matches: 8. The CDR3 region is CASSPPGLAGGLETQYF. In DNA form, the CDR3 reads TGTGCCAGCAGCCCACCTGGACTAGCGGGGGGGCTAGAGACCCAGTACTTC.

The V gene is TRBV28, the J gene TRBJ2-7; D uncertain. V lost 4 bases, J lost 11 bases, and 12 bases lay in between. This CDR3 is 11 amino acids long. Germline CDR1 reads MDHEN; CDR2 reads SYDVKM. CDR3 region: CASSSYPSKYF. The CDR3 nucleotides are TGTGCCAGCAGTTCGTACCCCTCCAAGTACTTC.

With respect to this clonotype: At one of its ends the junction is not consistent with the germline gene, which may arise from a read error. This sequence joins TRBV6-4 and TRBJ1-2; D perhaps matches TRBD1 (5 bases). The CDR3 has 13 residues. Germline CDR1 MRHNA, CDR2 SNTAGT. The CDR3 DNA reads as TGTGCCAGCAGGGGCGGGGGAAACTATGGCTGCACCTTC. Its protein product is CASRGGGNYGCTF.

This clonotype was seen a handful of times. The gene calls are TRBV27 and TRBJ2-1; 8 positions agree with TRBD2. Germline assignment: CDR1 MNHEY and CDR2 SMNVEV (reference sequence). J lost 7 bases, V lost 5 bases, and 7 bases had no gene match. This CDR3 spans 14 amino acids. Written as DNA, the CDR3 is TGTGCCAGCAGTCCCCAACTAGCGGTGAATGAGCAGTTCTTC. It yields the protein CASSPQLAVNEQFF.

The V and J genes are TRBV20-1 and TRBJ2-7, with no clear D. V was pared by 3 bases and J by 5 bases, with 11 bases between. Germline CDR1 and CDR2: DFQATT and SNEGSKA (reference sequence). The CDR3 has 12 residues. CDR3 nucleotides: TGCAGTGCTAGCCGAGAAACCGACGAGCAGTACTTC. This translates into CSASRETDEQYF.

The chain combines TRBV7-7 with TRBJ2-5, with TRBD1 matching over 7 bases. The V and J ends lost 5 bases and 6 bases, in that order; junction bases with no gene match: 9. Per the germline V gene, CDR1 is SSHAT and CDR2 is FNYEAQ (reference sequence). The CDR3 has 14 residues. The CDR3: CASSETGMVQTQYF. The CDR3 coding sequence is TGTGCCAGCAGCGAGACAGGGATGGTACAGACCCAGTACTTC.

CDR3 DNA: TGTGCCAGCAGCCGGTCTCGGGGAACAGGGGGCGAAGAGACCCAGTACTTC. Its protein product is CASSRSRGTGGEETQYF. The chain joins TRBV7-2 to TRBJ2-5; 9 bases line up with TRBD1. Germline loops: CDR1 SGHTA, CDR2 FQGNSA. The J segment lost 3 bases and the V segment lost 5 bases, leaving 13 bases of the junction unmatched. The CDR3 loop spans 17 amino acids.

This clonotype turned up a few times. The rearrangement joins TRBV29-1 to TRBJ2-5, with 8 bases identical to TRBD1. CDR1 and CDR2 (germline): SQVTM, ANQGSEA. The CDR3 consists of 14 residues. V was pared by 7 bases and J by 5 bases, with 12 bases of the junction left unmatched. CDR3 DNA sequence: TGCAGCGCCCGCAAGACAGGGGCCTCGGAGACCCAGTACTTC. Translated, it gives CSARKTGASETQYF.

V usage is TRBV2 and J usage is TRBJ2-7; the D gene could be TRBD1 or TRBD2 (5 bases each). Between the trimmed V and J ends, which lost 8 bases and 2 bases, there was a span of 13 bases. Germline CDR1 SNHLY, CDR2 FYNNEI. This CDR3 contains 13 residues. CDR3 in amino acids: CASRGWGTYEQYF. CDR3 nucleotides: TGTGCCAGCCGGGGTTGGGGGACCTACGAGCAGTACTTC.

This clonotype was seen only a few times. The DNA of the CDR3 is TGTGCCAGCAGTTACTCGGGATACCATGAAAAACTGTTTTTT. This codes for CASSYSGYHEKLFF. This chain links TRBV6-5 with TRBJ1-4; D is uncertain. The V end lost 0 bases, the J end lost 6 bases, and 8 bases lay between the germline ends. Germline V gene sequence: CDR1 MNHEY, CDR2 SVGAGI. The CDR3 sequence is 14 residues long.